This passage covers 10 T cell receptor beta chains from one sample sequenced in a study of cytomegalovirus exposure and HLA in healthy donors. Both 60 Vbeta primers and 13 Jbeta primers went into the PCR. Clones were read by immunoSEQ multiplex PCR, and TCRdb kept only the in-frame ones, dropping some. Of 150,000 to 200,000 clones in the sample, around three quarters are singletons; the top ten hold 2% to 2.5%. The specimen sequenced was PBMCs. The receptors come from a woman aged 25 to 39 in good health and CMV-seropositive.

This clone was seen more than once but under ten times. CDR3 protein: CAISESSGGRGGELFF. CDR3 coding DNA: TGTGCCATCAGTGAGTCCTCGGGGGGGCGAGGCGGGGAGCTGTTTTTT. The rearrangement joins TRBV10-3 to TRBJ2-2; 8 nucleotides line up with TRBD2. The V gene end was trimmed by 0 bases and the J gene end by 7 bases; junction bases not matched to a gene: 7. The length of the CDR3 is 16 residues. The germline gives CDR1 ENHRY, CDR2 SYGVKD.

The CDR3 coding sequence is TGCGCCAGCAGCCCGGGGGGATCCGATGGCTACACCTTC. Translating it yields CASSPGGSDGYTF. The gene calls are TRBV5-1 and TRBJ1-2; D is possibly TRBD1 (5 bases). Germline CDR1 reads SGHRS; CDR2 reads YFSETQ. Trimming stripped 4 bases from V and 6 bases from J, with 13 bases between. The CDR3 has 13 amino acids. The entire variable domain, with the rest obtained from reference TRBV5-1 and TRBJ1-2, is as follows: KAGVTQTPRYLIKTRGQQVTLSCSPISGHRSVSWYQQTPGQGLQFLFEYFSETQRNKGNFPGRFSGRQFSNSRSEMNVSTLELGDSALYLCASSPGGSDGYTFGSGTRLTVV.

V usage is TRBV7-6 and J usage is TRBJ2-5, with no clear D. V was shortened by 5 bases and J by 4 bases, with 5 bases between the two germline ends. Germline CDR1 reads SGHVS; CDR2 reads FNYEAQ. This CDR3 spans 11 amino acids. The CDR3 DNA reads TGTGCCAGCAGCCGGTTAGAGACCCAGTACTTC. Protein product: CASSRLETQYF.

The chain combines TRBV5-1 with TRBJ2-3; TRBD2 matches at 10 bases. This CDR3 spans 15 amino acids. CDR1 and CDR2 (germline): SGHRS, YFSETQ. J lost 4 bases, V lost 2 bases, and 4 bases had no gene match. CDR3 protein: CASSLPSGSSDTQYF. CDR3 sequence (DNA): TGCGCCAGCAGCTTACCTAGCGGGAGTTCAGATACGCAGTATTTT.

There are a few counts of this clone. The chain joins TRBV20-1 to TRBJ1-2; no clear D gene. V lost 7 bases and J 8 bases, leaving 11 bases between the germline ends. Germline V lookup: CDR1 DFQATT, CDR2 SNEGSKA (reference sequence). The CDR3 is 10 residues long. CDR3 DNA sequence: TGCAGTGGGGCGGAGGACGGCTACACCTTC. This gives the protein CSGAEDGYTF.

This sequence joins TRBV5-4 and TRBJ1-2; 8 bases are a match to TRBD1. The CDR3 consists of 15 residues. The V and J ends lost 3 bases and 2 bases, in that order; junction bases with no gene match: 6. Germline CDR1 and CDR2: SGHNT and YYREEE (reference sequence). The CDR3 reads CASSYGTGRNYGYTF. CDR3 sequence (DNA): TGTGCCAGCAGCTACGGGACAGGCCGAAACTATGGCTACACCTTC. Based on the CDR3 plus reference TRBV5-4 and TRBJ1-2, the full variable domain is ETGVTQSPTHLIKTRGQQVTLRCSSQSGHNTVSWYQQALGQGPQFIFQYYREEENGRGNFPPRFSGLQFPNYSSELNVNALELDDSALYLCASSYGTGRNYGYTFGSGTRLTVV.

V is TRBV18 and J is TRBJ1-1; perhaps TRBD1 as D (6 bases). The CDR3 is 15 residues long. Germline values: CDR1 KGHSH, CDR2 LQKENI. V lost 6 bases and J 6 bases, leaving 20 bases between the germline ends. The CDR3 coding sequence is TGTGCCAGCTCCCCCCGACAGCTCGAGGGGGCTGAAGCTTTCTTT. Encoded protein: CASSPRQLEGAEAFF.

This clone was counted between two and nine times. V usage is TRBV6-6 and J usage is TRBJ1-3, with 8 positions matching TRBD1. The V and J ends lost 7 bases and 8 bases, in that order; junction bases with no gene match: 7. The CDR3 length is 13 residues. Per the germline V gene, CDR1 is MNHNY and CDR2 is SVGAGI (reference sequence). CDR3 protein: CASNLQGVDTIYF. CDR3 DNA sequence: TGTGCCAGCAACCTACAGGGGGTGGACACCATATATTTT.

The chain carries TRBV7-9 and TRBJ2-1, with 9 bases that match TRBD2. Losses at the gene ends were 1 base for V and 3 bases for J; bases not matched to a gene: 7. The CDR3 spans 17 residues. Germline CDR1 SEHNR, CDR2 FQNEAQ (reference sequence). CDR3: CASSLGGGRELYNEQFF. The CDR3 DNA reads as TGTGCCAGCAGCTTAGGCGGCGGGAGGGAGCTCTACAATGAGCAGTTCTTC.

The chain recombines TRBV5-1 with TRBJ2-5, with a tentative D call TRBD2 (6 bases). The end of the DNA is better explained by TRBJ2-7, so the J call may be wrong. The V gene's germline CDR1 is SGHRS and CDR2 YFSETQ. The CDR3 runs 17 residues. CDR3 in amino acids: CASRRDSQFRSSYEQYF. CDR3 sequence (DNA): TGCGCCAGCAGGCGGGACTCTCAATTCAGGAGCTCCTACGAGCAGTACTTC.